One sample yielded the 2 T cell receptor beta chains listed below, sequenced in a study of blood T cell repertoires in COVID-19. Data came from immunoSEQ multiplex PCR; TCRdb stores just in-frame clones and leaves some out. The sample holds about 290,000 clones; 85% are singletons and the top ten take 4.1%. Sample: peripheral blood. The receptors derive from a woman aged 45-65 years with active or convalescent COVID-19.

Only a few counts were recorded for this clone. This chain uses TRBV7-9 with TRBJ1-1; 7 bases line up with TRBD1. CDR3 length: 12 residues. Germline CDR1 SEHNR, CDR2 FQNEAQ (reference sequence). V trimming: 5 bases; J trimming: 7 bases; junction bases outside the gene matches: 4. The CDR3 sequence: CASSLQGFEAFF. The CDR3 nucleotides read TGTGCCAGCAGCCTACAGGGGTTTGAAGCTTTCTTT.

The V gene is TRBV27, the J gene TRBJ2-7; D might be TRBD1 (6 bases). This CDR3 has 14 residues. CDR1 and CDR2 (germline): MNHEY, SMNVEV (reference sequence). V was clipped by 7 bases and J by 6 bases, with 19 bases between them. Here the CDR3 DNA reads TGTGCCAGCACCCAAATCGACAGGCCCCGCGAGCAGTACTTC. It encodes CASTQIDRPREQYF.